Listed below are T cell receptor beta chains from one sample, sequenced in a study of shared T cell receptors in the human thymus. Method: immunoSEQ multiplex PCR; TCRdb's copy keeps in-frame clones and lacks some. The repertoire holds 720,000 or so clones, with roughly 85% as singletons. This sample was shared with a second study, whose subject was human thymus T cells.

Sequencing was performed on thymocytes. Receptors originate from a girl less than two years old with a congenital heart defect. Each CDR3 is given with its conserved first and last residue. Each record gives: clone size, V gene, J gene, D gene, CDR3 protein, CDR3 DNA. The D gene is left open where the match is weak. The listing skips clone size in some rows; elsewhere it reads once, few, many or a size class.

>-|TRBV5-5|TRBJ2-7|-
CASSHDRSSYEQYF
TGTGCCAGCAGCCATGACAGGAGCTCCTACGAGCAGTACTTC
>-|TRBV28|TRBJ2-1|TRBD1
CASRDRTVNNEQFF
TGTGCCAGCAGGGACAGGACGGTCAACAATGAGCAGTTCTTC
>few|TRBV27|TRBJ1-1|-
CASSLDPREVGNTEAFF
TGTGCCAGCAGTTTGGACCCCCGGGAGGTTGGGAACACTGAAGCTTTCTTT
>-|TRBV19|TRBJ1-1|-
CASSIMGERAGTEAFF
TGTGCCAGTAGTATTATGGGGGAGAGGGCGGGGACTGAAGCTTTCTTT
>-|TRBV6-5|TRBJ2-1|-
CASSQDTYNEQFF
TGTGCCAGCAGCCAAGACACCTACAATGAGCAGTTCTTC
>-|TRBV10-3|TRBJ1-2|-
CAISVGIPNYGYTF
TGTGCCATCAGTGTTGGCATACCAAACTATGGCTACACCTTC
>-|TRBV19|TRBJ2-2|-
CASSRSPITGELFF
TGTGCCAGTAGTCGGTCTCCTATAACCGGGGAGCTGTTTTTT
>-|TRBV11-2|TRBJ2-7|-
CASSLESKSYEQYF
TGTGCCAGCAGCTTGGAGTCCAAATCGTACGAGCAGTACTTC
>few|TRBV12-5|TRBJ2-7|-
CASGASSQGITYEQYF
TGTGCTAGTGGTGCCTCCTCCCAGGGAATTACCTACGAGCAGTACTTC
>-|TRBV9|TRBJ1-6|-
CASSVAPGRPSPYNSPLHF
TGTGCCAGCAGCGTAGCTCCGGGGAGACCATCCCCCTATAATTCACCCCTCCACTTT
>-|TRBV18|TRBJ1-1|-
CASSPLRPRKNTEAFF
TGTGCCAGCTCACCACTTCGACCGCGGAAGAACACTGAAGCTTTCTTT
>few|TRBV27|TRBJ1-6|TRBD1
CASSPADRVRAPLHF
TGTGCCAGCAGTCCCGCGGACAGGGTGAGGGCACCCCTCCACTTT